This entry lists 16 T cell receptor beta chains sequenced from one sample in a study of cytomegalovirus exposure and HLA in healthy donors. Clones were read by immunoSEQ multiplex PCR, and TCRdb kept only the in-frame ones, dropping some. The sample includes 100,000 to 150,000 clones, 88% of them seen just once. Source material: PBMCs. These receptors were obtained from a man aged 18 to 35 in good health and CMV-seronegative.

This sequence joins TRBV28 and TRBJ2-7; 11 bases agree with TRBD2. Trimming took 3 bases from V and 4 from J; bases not matched to a gene: 5. Per germline, CDR1 MDHEN and CDR2 SYDVKM. CDR3 size: 15 residues. The CDR3 sequence is CASSLSWTSGYEQYF. In DNA form, the CDR3 reads TGTGCCAGCAGTTTGTCGTGGACTAGCGGGTACGAGCAGTACTTC.

CDR3 coding DNA: TGCGCCAGCAGCCTTGGACAGGGAGCTGGAAACACCATATATTTT. Protein sequence: CASSLGQGAGNTIYF. The V and J genes are TRBV5-1 and TRBJ1-3, with TRBD1 matching over 8 bases. The ends lost 4 bases at V and 2 bases at J; junction bases unmatched: 5. The CDR3 runs 15 residues. The germline CDR1 and CDR2 sequences are SGHRS and YFSETQ.

The CDR3 sequence is CASSPQGASGNTIYF. The DNA for the CDR3 is TGTGCCAGCAGCCCCCAGGGGGCCTCTGGAAACACCATATATTTT. The chain has TRBV6-5 and TRBJ1-3; 8 nucleotides line up with TRBD1. V shed 6 bases, J shed 0 bases, and the junction held 4 bases outside the gene matches. Looked up from germline, CDR1 is MNHEY and CDR2 is SVGAGI. This CDR3 contains 15 residues.

The rearrangement uses TRBV19 and TRBJ2-3, with 8 bases matching TRBD2. The CDR3 is made up of 15 amino acids. The V segment lost 3 bases and the J segment 1 base; nucleotides outside the gene matches: 3. The germline V gene has CDR1 LNHDA and CDR2 SQIVND (reference sequence). The CDR3 spells CASSITRGGTDTQYF. The CDR3 DNA sequence: TGTGCCAGTAGTATCACGCGGGGGGGCACAGATACGCAGTATTTT.

The V and J genes are TRBV7-9 and TRBJ2-7; a possible D gene is TRBD1 (7 bases). The V gene's germline CDR1 is SEHNR and CDR2 FQNEAQ (reference sequence). The length of the CDR3 is 15 residues. The V end was cut by 3 bases, the J end by 2 bases, with 14 bases between. CDR3 coding DNA: TGTGCCAGCAGCTTCGACAGGGACTCCCCCTACGAGCAGTACTTC. Translated: CASSFDRDSPYEQYF.

The J gene is TRBJ2-1, the V gene TRBV27; D is unclear. The CDR3 is 14 amino acids. Trimming pared 5 bases from V and 10 bases from J, leaving 18 bases between. In germline, CDR1 is MNHEY, CDR2 SMNVEV (reference sequence). CDR3 amino acids: CASSAVVWPDEQFF. The DNA for the CDR3 is TGTGCCAGCAGTGCGGTAGTATGGCCTGACGAGCAGTTCTTC.

The chain combines TRBV19 with TRBJ2-1; no clear D. Germline V gene lookup returns CDR1 LNHDA and CDR2 SQIVND (reference sequence). V lost 4 bases to trimming and J lost 8 bases, with 24 bases between them. CDR3 length equals 17 residues. The CDR3 reads CASSKPLSIRIGYEQFF. The CDR3 DNA is TGTGCCAGTAGTAAACCCTTGTCCATCCGTATCGGTTATGAGCAGTTCTTC.

This clone was recorded a few times. The J gene is TRBJ2-7, the V gene TRBV27; D might be TRBD2 (6 bases). Trimming left V 9 bases short and J 7 bases short, with 19 bases between. The CDR3 is 13 amino acids. Germline assignment: CDR1 MNHEY and CDR2 SMNVEV (reference sequence). CDR3 coding DNA: TGTGCCAGTAAACTAACTGGAGGGTATGAGCAGTACTTC. Translating gives CASKLTGGYEQYF.

The rearrangement links TRBV11-3 to TRBJ2-1, with a weak D call TRBD1 (5 bases). This CDR3 has 15 residues. Germline V gene data show CDR1 as SGHNT and CDR2 as YENEEA. V lost 2 bases and J 2 bases, leaving 10 bases between the germline ends. For the CDR3, the DNA is TGTGCCAGCAGCTTATCTGCAGGGACCTACAATGAGCAGTTCTTC. This gives the protein CASSLSAGTYNEQFF.

V and J are TRBV9 and TRBJ2-3, with D possibly TRBD2 on 6 matching bases. This CDR3 is 15 amino acids long. In germline, CDR1 is SGDLS, CDR2 YYNGEE. The V end was cut by 1 base, the J end by 3 bases, with 12 bases between. The CDR3 loop reads CASSVTGARTDTQYF. CDR3 sequence (DNA): TGTGCCAGCAGCGTAACGGGAGCCCGGACAGATACGCAGTATTTT.

CDR3 amino acids: CASSPSWGAYEQYF. CDR3 in DNA: TGTGCCAGCTCACCGTCGTGGGGGGCCTACGAGCAGTACTTC. The chain couples TRBV18 to TRBJ2-7, with D possibly being TRBD2 (6 bases). V lost 3 bases to trimming and J lost 2 bases, with 11 bases between them. CDR1 is KGHSH, CDR2 LQKENI, per germline. The CDR3 runs to 14 residues.

The CDR3: CASSSPGFQGAAEKLFF. CDR3 nucleotide sequence: TGTGCCAGCAGCTCCCCGGGCTTCCAAGGGGCGGCTGAAAAACTGTTTTTT. The gene calls are TRBV7-2 and TRBJ1-4, with D maybe TRBD1 (5 bases). V was pared by 4 bases and J by 7 bases, with 22 bases between. The CDR3 length is 17 residues. In germline, CDR1 is SGHTA, CDR2 FQGNSA.

This chain links TRBV6-1 with TRBJ1-2, with TRBD1 identical over 8 bases. Germline loops: CDR1 MNHNS, CDR2 SASEGT. The CDR3 spans 12 residues. With V trimmed by 6 bases and J by 8 bases, 5 bases remained unmatched. CDR3 in amino acids: CASRHRGGGYTF. The CDR3 bases are TGTGCCAGCAGGCACAGGGGGGGAGGCTACACCTTC.

The chain recombines TRBV30 with TRBJ1-2; a weak D match, TRBD1 (6 bases). CDR1 and CDR2 (germline): GTSNPN, SVGIG (reference sequence). With 0 bases removed from V and 8 bases from J, the gap between germline ends came to 13 bases. The CDR3 consists of 13 residues. CDR3 sequence reads: CAWSVARGVGYTF. DNA of the CDR3: TGTGCCTGGAGTGTAGCCAGGGGCGTGGGCTACACCTTC.

V gene TRBV7-6 combines with J gene TRBJ2-2, with TRBD2 matching over 8 bases. Germline values: CDR1 SGHVS, CDR2 FNYEAQ. There are 16 residues in the CDR3. V dropped 0 bases and J dropped 6; count of bases not matched to a gene: 6. CDR3 amino acids: CASSLAREGLSGELFF. The CDR3 DNA is TGTGCCAGCAGCTTAGCCCGGGAGGGCCTCTCCGGGGAGCTGTTTTTT.

This clone has just one count. The chain combines TRBV27 with TRBJ2-7; 11 bases fit TRBD2. CDR1 is MNHEY and CDR2 is SMNVEV in the germline V gene (reference sequence). V shed 2 bases, J shed 2 bases, and the junction held 5 bases outside the gene matches. The CDR3 extends over 16 amino acids. The DNA of the CDR3 is TGTGCCAGCAGTTTAAAACTAGCGGGGGCGGCCTACGAGCAGTACTTC. Translation gives CASSLKLAGAAYEQYF.